This T cell receptor beta chain derives from a study of blood T cells in healthy people across ages. A second PCR, run for about 7 to 11 cycles, used a sample-barcoded 5' primer plus a J-beta primer mix. TCRdb itself ran the 5' RACE reads through MiXCR, one entry per CDR3 protein. The table records about 1.6 million distinct CDR3 sequences, around 35% of them present only once. This TCR came from a woman aged 30 to 39 in good health. The sequencing sample was made of blood.

The chain's CDR3 is CASSLARSPETQYF. CDR3 bases: TGTGCCAGCAGCTTAGCTCGCAGCCCAGAGACCCAGTACTTC. This chain connects TRBV7-9 to TRBJ2-5; D is ambiguous. CDR1 SEHNR and CDR2 FQNEAQ come from the germline V gene (reference sequence). V gave up 0 bases and J gave up 4 bases, with 9 bases separating them. The CDR3 runs to 14 residues.